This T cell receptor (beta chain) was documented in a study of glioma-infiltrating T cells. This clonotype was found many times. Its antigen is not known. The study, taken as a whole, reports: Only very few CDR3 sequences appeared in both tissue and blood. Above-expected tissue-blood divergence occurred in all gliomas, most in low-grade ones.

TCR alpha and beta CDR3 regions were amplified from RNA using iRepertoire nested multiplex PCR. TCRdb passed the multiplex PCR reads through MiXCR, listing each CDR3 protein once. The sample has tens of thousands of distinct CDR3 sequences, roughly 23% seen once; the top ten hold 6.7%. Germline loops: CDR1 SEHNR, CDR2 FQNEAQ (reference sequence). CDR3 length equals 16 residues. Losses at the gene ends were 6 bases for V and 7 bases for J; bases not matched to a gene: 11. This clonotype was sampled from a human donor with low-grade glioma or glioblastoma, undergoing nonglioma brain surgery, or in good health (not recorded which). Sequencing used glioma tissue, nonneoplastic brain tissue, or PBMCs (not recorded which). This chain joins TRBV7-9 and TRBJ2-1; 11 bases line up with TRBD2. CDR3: CASRDSGRALRNEQFF. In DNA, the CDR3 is TGTGCCAGCAGAGATAGCGGGAGGGCCCTTAGAAATGAGCAGTTCTTC.